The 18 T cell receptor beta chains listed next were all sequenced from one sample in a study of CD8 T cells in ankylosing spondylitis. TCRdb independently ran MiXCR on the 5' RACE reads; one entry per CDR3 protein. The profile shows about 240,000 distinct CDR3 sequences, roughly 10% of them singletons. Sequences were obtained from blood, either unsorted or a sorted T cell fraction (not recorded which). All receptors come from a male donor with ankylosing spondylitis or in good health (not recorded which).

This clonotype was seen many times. The CDR3 protein is CSARDDSGVTDTQYF. For the CDR3, the DNA is TGCAGTGCTAGAGATGATAGCGGGGTCACAGATACGCAGTATTTT. V is TRBV20-1 and J is TRBJ2-3, with 8 bases that match TRBD2. The CDR3 length is 15 residues. The V gene end was trimmed by 0 bases and the J gene end by 2 bases; junction bases not matched to a gene: 4. CDR1 and CDR2 (germline): DFQATT, SNEGSKA (reference sequence).

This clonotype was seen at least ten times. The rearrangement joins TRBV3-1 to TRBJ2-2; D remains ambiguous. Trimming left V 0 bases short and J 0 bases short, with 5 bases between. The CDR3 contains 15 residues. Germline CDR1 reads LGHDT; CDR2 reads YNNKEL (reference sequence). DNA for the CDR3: TGTGCCAGCAGCCAAGATACTACGAACACCGGGGAGCTGTTTTTT. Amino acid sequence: CASSQDTTNTGELFF.

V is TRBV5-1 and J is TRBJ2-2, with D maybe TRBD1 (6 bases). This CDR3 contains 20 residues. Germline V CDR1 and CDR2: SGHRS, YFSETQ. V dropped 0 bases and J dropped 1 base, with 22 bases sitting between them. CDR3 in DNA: TGCGCCAGCAGCTTGGCACTAAGCTGGGGGACACCGGGGAACACCGGGGAGCTGTTTTTT. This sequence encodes CASSLALSWGTPGNTGELFF.

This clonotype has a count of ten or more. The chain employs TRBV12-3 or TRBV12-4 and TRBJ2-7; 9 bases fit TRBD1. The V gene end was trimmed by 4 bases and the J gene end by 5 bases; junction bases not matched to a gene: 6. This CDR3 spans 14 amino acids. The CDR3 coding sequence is TGTGCCAGCAGTTGGGACAGGGCAATAGACGAGCAGTACTTC. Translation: CASSWDRAIDEQYF.

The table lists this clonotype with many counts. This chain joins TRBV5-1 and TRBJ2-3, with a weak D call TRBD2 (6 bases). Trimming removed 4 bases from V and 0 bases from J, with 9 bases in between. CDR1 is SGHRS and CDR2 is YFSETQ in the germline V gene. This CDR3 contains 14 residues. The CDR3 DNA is TGCGCCAGCAGCGAGGGACTCAGCACAGATACGCAGTATTTT. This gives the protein CASSEGLSTDTQYF.

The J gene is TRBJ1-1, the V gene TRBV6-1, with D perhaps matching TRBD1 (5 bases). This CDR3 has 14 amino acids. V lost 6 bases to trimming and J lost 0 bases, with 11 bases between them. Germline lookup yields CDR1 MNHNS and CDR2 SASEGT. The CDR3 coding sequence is TGTGCCAGCAGGAGACAGTTCATGAACACTGAAGCTTTCTTT. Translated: CASRRQFMNTEAFF.

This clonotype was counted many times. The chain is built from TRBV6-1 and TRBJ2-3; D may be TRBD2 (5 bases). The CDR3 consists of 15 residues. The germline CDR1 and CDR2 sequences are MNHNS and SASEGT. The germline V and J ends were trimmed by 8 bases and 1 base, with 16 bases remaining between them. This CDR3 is CASGRDIYGTDTQYF. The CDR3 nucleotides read TGTGCCAGCGGCCGGGATATCTATGGCACAGATACGCAGTATTTT.

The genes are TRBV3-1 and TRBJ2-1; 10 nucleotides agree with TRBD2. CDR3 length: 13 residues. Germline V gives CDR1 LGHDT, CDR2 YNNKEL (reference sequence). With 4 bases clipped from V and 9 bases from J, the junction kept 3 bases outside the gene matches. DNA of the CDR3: TGTGCCAGCAGCCTGCTAGCGGGAGTTGAGCAGTTCTTC. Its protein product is CASSLLAGVEQFF.

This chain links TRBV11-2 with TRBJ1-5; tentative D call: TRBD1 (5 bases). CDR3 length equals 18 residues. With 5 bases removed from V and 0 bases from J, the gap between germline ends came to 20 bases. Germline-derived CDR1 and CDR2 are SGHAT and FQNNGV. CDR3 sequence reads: CASSTSSYRMHSNQPQHF. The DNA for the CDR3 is TGTGCCAGCAGCACGTCTAGTTACAGGATGCATAGCAATCAGCCCCAGCATTTT.

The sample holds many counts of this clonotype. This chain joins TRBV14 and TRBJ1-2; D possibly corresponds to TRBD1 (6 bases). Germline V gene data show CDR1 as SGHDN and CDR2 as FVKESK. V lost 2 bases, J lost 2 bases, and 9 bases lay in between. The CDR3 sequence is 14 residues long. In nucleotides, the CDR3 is TGTGCCAGCAGCCAAATCGGACAGAACTATGGCTACACCTTC. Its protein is CASSQIGQNYGYTF.

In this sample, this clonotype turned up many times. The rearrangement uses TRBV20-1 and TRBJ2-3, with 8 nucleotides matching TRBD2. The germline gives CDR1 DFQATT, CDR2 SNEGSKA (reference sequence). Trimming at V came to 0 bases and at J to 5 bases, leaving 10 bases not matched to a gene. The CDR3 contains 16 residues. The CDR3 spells CSARDPAGEEEDTQYF. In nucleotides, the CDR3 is TGCAGTGCTAGAGATCCAGCGGGAGAAGAAGAAGATACGCAGTATTTT.

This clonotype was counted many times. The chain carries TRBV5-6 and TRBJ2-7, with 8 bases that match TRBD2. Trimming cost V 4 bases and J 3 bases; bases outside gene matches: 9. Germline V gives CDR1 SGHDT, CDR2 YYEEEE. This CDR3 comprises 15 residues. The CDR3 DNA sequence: TGTGCCAGCAGCCCTCGGGCGGGGGGCGGCTACGAGCAGTACTTC. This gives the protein CASSPRAGGGYEQYF.

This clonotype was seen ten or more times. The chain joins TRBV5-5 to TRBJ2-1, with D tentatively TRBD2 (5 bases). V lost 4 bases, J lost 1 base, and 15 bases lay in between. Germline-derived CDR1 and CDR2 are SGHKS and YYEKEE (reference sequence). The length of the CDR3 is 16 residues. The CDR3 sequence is CASSPPGKTSYNEQFF. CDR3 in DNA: TGTGCCAGCAGCCCGCCCGGGAAAACTTCCTACAATGAGCAGTTCTTC.

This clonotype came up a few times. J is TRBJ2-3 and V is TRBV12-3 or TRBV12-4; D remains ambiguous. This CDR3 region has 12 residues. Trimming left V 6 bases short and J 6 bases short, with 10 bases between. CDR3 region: CASRITVDTQYF. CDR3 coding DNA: TGTGCCAGCAGAATCACGGTGGATACGCAGTATTTT.

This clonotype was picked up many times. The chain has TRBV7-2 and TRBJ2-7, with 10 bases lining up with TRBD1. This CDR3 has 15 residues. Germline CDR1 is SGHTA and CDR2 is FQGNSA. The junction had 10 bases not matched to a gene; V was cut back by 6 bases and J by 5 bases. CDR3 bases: TGTGCCAGCAGTTCCGACGGGACAGGGGTTCACGAGCAGTACTTC. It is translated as CASSSDGTGVHEQYF.

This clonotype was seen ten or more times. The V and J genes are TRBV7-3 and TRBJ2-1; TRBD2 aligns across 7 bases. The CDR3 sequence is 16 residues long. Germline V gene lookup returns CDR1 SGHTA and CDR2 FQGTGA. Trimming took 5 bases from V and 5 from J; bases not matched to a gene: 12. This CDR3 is CASSPSGTIGDNEQFF. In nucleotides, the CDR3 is TGTGCCAGCAGCCCGTCCGGGACTATTGGGGACAATGAGCAGTTCTTC. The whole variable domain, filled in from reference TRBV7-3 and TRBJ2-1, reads GAGVSQTPSNKVTEKGKYVELRCDPISGHTALYWYRQSLGQGPEFLIYFQGTGAADDSGLPNDRFFAVRPEGSVSTLKIQRTERGDSAVYLCASSPSGTIGDNEQFFGPGTRLTVL.

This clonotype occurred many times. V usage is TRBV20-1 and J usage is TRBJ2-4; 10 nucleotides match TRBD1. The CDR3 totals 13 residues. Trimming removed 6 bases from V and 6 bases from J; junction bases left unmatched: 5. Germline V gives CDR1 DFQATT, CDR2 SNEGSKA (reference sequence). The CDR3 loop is CSAPGQGINIQYF. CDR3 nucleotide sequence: TGCAGTGCGCCGGGACAGGGGATAAACATTCAGTACTTC.

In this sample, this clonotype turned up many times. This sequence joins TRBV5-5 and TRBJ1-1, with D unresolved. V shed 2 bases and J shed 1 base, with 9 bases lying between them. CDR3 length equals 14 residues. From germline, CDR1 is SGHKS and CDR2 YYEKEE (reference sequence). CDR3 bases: TGTGCCAGCAGCTTTACGGTCAGGAACACTGAAGCTTTCTTT. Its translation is CASSFTVRNTEAFF.